Sequencing of this TCR beta chain was carried out in a study of beta chain features in type 1 diabetes. On the study more broadly: The examined sorted cells totaled roughly 110,000,000 across samples. Study results and caveats: The naive, central memory and Treg TCRB repertoires looked more alike in patients than they did in healthy donors.

TCRB transcripts that were expressed got sequenced, as all of the isolated RNA had been reverse transcribed. The table came from immunoSEQ multiplex PCR; TCRdb's copy has only in-frame clones and leaves some out. The sample has 25,000 or so clones, roughly three quarters seen once; the top ten hold about 2.2%. CD4+ naive, central memory, regulatory and stem cell-like memory cells were sorted via CD45RO/CCR7/CD25/CD127/CD95/CD27. Sorting produced populations that all topped 95% purity. Trimming took 6 bases from V and 1 from J, leaving 10 bases between them. This CDR3 comprises 14 residues. Per the germline V gene, CDR1 is MNHEY and CDR2 is SVGAGI. Details on this clone: What it binds is not known.

The chain has TRBV6-5 and TRBJ1-3; no firm D call. Sequenced input: Tregs from blood. This clonotype originated in a woman between 40 and 55 years old in good health. The CDR3 reads CASSPELSGNTIYF. DNA for the CDR3: TGTGCCAGCAGCCCTGAGCTTTCTGGAAACACCATATATTTT.